This T cell receptor beta chain was retrieved from a study of shared clonotypes between healthy human individuals. General observations from the study: Incomplete sequencing of sorted subsets was indicated by rarefaction despite large depth. Clonotypes which were not shared had lower generation probabilities than clonotypes that all four donors shared.

Deep-level assay runs were performed. Original data processing: Quality scores were absent from the junction-only immunoSEQ sequences, so filtering differed. Produced via immunoSEQ multiplex PCR; TCRdb's table is partial and in-frame only. The V and J calls and clone size were taken over from that table, and D and trimming were inferred from the DNA. This sample carries roughly 1,000,000 clones, approximately 80% of them seen once, and the ten largest clones take approximately 0.5%. Comments on this clone: Its antigen is unidentified.

V lost 2 bases and J 6 bases, leaving 14 bases between the germline ends. Germline CDR1 MDHEN, CDR2 SYDVKM. The CDR3 loop spans 15 amino acids. The rearrangement uses TRBV28 and TRBJ1-5; maybe TRBD1 (6 bases). The clonotype comes from a man aged 18 to 30 in good health. Some clones in this sample may be carry-over from other donors' samples. The sample was memory CD4+ T cells from PBMCs. Subset specified: CD45RA-negative fraction. CDR3 region: CASSLRNRAFQPQHF. CDR3 sequence (DNA): TGTGCCAGCAGTTTACGGAACAGGGCTTTTCAGCCCCAGCATTTT. The full variable domain, with the rest looked up from reference TRBV28 and TRBJ1-5, is DVKVTQSSRYLVKRTGEKVFLECVQDMDHENMFWYRQDPGLGLRLIYFSYDVKMKEKGDIPEGYSVSREKKERFSLILESASTNQTSMYLCASSLRNRAFQPQHFGDGTRLSIL.